The rows below give T cell receptor beta chains drawn from one sample of a study of control samples from healthy donors and cancer patients. Assay used: immunoSEQ multiplex PCR; TCRdb lists only in-frame clones, some missing. Among approximately 150,000 clones listed, 80% to 95% were seen once. Source material: blood. The origin of the receptors is a woman aged 40 to 50 in good health. Each CDR3 is given with its conserved first and last residue. The order of the fields is V gene, D gene, J gene, clone size, CDR3 length, CDR3 protein. A D gene is named only where the DNA matches it firmly. Not every row has a clone size; where given, it reads once, few, many or a size class.

V: TRBV18; D: -; J: TRBJ2-4; size: -; length: 16; CDR3: CASSPLAGAAKNIQYF
V: TRBV15; D: -; J: TRBJ1-1; size: once; length: 16; CDR3: CATSRDRLILNTEAFF
V: TRBV5-6; D: -; J: TRBJ2-7; size: -; length: 13; CDR3: CASSLGPYNEQYF
V: TRBV7-8; D: -; J: TRBJ1-2; size: -; length: 14; CDR3: CASSLVPAGYGYTF
V: TRBV6-5; D: -; J: TRBJ2-1; size: -; length: 15; CDR3: CASSRTVGSYNEQFF
V: TRBV7-9; D: -; J: TRBJ2-3; size: -; length: 11; CDR3: CASSRWDTQYF
V: TRBV3-1/TRBV3-2; D: -; J: TRBJ1-3; size: -; length: 15; CDR3: CASSQDRTFGNTIYF
V: TRBV6-5; D: -; J: TRBJ1-3; size: -; length: 14; CDR3: CASSYRVYGNTIYF
V: TRBV28; D: TRBD1; J: TRBJ2-7; size: once; length: 16; CDR3: CASSRQGSSSSYEQYF
V: TRBV19; D: -; J: TRBJ1-6; size: once; length: 19; CDR3: CASKGGEGSSGSYNSPLHF
V: TRBV19; D: -; J: TRBJ1-5; size: -; length: 16; CDR3: CASSISGQGSNQPQHF
V: TRBV19; D: TRBD1; J: TRBJ1-1; size: -; length: 17; CDR3: CASSPFAGGSVRTEAFF
V: TRBV5-1; D: TRBD1; J: TRBJ1-2; size: -; length: 14; CDR3: CASSLGTAGYGYTF
V: TRBV6-4; D: -; J: TRBJ1-2; size: -; length: 13; CDR3: CAIPAGRTPGYTF
V: TRBV9; D: -; J: TRBJ2-7; size: -; length: 16; CDR3: CASSVGADTGNYEQYF
V: TRBV7-9; D: -; J: TRBJ1-6; size: -; length: 12; CDR3: CATKEGNSPLHF
V: TRBV2; D: -; J: TRBJ1-2; size: -; length: 13; CDR3: CASTGGAAYGYTF
V: TRBV2; D: -; J: TRBJ2-7; size: -; length: 13; CDR3: CASSSGASYEQYF
V: TRBV6-1; D: -; J: TRBJ1-2; size: -; length: 13; CDR3: CASSEGGGYGYTF
V: TRBV21-1; D: -; J: TRBJ2-3; size: -; length: 17; CDR3: CASSTPGEPGGTDTQYF